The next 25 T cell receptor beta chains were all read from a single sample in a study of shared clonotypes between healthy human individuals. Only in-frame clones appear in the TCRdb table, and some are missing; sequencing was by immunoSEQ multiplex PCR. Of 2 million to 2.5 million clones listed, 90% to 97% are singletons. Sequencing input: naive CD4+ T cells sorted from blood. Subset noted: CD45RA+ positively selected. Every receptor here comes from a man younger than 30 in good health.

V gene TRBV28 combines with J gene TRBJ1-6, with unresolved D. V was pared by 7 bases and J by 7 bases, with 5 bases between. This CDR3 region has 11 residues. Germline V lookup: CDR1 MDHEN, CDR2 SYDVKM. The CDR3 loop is CASNGNSPLHF. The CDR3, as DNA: TGTGCCAGCAATGGGAATTCACCCCTCCACTTT.

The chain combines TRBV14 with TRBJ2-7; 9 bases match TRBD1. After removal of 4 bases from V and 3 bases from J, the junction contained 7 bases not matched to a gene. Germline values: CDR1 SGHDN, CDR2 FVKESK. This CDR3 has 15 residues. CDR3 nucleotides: TGTGCCAGCAGCCGGGGGGGACAGGGTGTCTACGAGCAGTACTTC. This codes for CASSRGGQGVYEQYF. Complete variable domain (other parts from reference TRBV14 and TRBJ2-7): EAGVTQFPSHSVIEKGQTVTLRCDPISGHDNLYWYRRVMGKEIKFLLHFVKESKQDESGMPNNRFLAERTGGTYSTLKVQPAELEDSGVYFCASSRGGQGVYEQYFGPGTRLTVT.

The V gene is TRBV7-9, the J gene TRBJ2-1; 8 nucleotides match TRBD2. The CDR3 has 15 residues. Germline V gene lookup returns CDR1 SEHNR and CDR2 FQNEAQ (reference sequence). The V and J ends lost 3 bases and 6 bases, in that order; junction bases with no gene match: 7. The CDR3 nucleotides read TGTGCCAGCAGCTTTGGGCCCGGGGGGGCCAATGAGCAGTTCTTC. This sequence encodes CASSFGPGGANEQFF.

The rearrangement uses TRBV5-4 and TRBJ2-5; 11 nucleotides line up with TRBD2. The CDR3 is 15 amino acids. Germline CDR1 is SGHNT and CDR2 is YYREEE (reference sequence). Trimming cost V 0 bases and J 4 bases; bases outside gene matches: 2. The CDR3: CASSLELAGAETQYF. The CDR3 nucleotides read TGTGCCAGCAGCTTGGAACTAGCGGGAGCAGAGACCCAGTACTTC.

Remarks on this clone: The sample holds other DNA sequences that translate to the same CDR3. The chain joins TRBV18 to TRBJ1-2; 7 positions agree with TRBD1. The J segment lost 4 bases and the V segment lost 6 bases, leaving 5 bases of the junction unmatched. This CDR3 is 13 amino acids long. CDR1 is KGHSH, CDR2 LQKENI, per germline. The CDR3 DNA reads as TGTGCCAGCTCCCAGACAGGGCTCTATGGCTACACCTTC. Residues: CASSQTGLYGYTF.

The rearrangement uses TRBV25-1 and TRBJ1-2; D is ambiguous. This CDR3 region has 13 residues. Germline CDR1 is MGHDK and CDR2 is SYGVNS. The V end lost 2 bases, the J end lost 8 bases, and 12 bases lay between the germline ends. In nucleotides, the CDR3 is TGTGCCAGCAGTGAACAACTAACCCTGGGCTACACCTTC. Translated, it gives CASSEQLTLGYTF.

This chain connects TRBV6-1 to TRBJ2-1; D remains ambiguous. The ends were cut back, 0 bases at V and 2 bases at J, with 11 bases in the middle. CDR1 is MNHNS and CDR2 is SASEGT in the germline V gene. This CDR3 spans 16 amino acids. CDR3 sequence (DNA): TGTGCCAGCAGTGAAGCGGGGATTAGAACCTACAATGAGCAGTTCTTC. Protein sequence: CASSEAGIRTYNEQFF.

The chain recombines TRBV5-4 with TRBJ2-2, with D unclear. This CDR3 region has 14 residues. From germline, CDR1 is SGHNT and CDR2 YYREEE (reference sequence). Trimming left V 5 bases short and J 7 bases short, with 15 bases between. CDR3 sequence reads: CASSAKGFDGELFF. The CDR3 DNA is TGTGCCAGCAGTGCGAAGGGTTTTGACGGGGAGCTGTTTTTT.

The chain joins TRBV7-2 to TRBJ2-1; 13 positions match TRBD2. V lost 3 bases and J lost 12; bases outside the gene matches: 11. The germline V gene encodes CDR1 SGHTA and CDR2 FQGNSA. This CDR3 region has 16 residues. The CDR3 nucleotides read TGTGCCAGCAGCTTTTTAGGACTAGCGGGGGCCCGGGCGCAGTTCTTC. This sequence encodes CASSFLGLAGARAQFF.

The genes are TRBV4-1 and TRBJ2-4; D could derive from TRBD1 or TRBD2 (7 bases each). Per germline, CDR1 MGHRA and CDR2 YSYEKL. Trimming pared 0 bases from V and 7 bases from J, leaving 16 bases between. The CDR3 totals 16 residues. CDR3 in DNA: TGCGCCAGCAGCCAAGAGAGCGCCCAGGGGGGGAACATTCAGTACTTC. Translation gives CASSQESAQGGNIQYF.

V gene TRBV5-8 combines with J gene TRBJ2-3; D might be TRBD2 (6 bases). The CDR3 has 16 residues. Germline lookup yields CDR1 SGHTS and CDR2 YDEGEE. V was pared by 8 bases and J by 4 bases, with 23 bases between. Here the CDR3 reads CARRPELASASDTQYF. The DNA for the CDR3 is TGTGCCAGGAGGCCAGAGCTAGCGTCTGCCTCAGATACGCAGTATTTT.

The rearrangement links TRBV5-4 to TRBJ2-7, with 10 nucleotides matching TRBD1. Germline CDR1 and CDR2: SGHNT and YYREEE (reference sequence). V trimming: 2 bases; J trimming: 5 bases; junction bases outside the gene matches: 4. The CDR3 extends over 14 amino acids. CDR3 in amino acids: CASSFGTGANEQYF. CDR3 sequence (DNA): TGTGCCAGCAGCTTTGGGACAGGGGCCAACGAGCAGTACTTC.

The CDR3 DNA reads as TGCGCCAGCAGCCAAGAGAGCACCCTTCCCACCGGGGAGCTGTTTTTT. Protein sequence: CASSQESTLPTGELFF. V is TRBV4-1 and J is TRBJ2-2; no clear D gene. This CDR3 comprises 16 residues. The germline V gene has CDR1 MGHRA and CDR2 YSYEKL. V dropped 0 bases and J dropped 4 bases, with 12 bases sitting between them.

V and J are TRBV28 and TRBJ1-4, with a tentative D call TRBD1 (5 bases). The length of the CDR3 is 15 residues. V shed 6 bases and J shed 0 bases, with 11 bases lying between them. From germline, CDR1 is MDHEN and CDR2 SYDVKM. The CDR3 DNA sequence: TGTGCCAGCAGGGAGGGACCCGCAACTAATGAAAAACTGTTTTTT. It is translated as CASREGPATNEKLFF.

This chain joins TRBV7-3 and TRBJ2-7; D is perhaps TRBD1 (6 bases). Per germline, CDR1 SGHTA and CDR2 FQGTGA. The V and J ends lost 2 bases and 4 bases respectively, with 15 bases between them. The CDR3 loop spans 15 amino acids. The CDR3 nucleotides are TGTGCCAGCAGCTTAGATGTGGGGGCAGCGTACGAGCAGTACTTC. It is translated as CASSLDVGAAYEQYF.

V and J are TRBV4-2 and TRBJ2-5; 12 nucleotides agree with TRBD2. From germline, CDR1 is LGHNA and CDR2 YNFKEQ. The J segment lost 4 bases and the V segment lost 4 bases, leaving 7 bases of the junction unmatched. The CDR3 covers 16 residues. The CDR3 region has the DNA TGTGCCAGCAGCCTCCGGACTAGCGGGGTCTCAGAGACCCAGTACTTC. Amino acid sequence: CASSLRTSGVSETQYF.

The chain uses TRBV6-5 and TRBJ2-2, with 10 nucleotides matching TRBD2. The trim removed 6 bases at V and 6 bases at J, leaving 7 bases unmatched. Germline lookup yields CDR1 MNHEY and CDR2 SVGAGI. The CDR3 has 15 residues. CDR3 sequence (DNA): TGTGCCAGCAGAAGGACAGCGGGGGGGGCCGGGGAGCTGTTTTTT. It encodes CASRRTAGGAGELFF.

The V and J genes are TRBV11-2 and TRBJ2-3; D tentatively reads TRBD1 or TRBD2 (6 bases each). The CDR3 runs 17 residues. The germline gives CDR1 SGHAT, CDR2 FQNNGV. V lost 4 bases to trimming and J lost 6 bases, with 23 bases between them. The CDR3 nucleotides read TGTGCCAGCAGCTCCCGGAGGGGGAGCCCACGCGGGGATACGCAGTATTTT. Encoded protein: CASSSRRGSPRGDTQYF.

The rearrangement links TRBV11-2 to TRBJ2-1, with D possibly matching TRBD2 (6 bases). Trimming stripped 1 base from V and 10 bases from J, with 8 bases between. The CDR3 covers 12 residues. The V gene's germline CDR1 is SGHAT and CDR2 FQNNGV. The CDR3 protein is CASSLGGVEQFF. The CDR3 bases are TGTGCCAGCAGCTTAGGGGGGGTCGAGCAGTTCTTC.

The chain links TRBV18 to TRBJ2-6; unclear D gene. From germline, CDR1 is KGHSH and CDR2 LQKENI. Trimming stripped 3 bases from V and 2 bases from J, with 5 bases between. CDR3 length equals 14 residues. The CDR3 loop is CASSPFAGANVLTF. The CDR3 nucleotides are TGTGCCAGCTCACCTTTTGCTGGGGCCAACGTCCTGACTTTC.

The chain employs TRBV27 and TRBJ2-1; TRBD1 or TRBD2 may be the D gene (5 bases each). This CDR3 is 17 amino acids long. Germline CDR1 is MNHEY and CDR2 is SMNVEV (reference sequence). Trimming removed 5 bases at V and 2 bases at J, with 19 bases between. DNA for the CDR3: TGTGCCAGCAGTAAGGGACCACTCCAGCGGCCCTACAATGAGCAGTTCTTC. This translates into CASSKGPLQRPYNEQFF.

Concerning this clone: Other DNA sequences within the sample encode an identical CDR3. The CDR3 protein is CASSFSGVSTDTQYF. CDR3 bases: TGTGCCAGCAGCTTTAGCGGAGTCAGCACAGATACGCAGTATTTT. V is TRBV7-2 and J is TRBJ2-3; the D gene is possibly TRBD2 (6 bases). Germline V gene lookup returns CDR1 SGHTA and CDR2 FQGNSA. V lost 3 bases and J 0 bases, leaving 10 bases between the germline ends. CDR3 length: 15 amino acids.

CDR3 protein: CASSLIDRNTGELFF. In DNA form, the CDR3 reads TGCGCCAGCAGTTTAATCGACAGGAACACCGGGGAGCTGTTTTTT. The chain combines TRBV4-1 with TRBJ2-2; D is possibly TRBD1 (5 bases). V shed 6 bases and J shed 1 base, with 12 bases lying between them. This CDR3 contains 15 residues. Per the germline V gene, CDR1 is MGHRA and CDR2 is YSYEKL.

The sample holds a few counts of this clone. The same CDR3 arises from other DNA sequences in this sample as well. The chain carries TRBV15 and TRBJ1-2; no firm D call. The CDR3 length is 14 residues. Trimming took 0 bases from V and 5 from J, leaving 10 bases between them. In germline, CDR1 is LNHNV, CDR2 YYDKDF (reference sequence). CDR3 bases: TGTGCCACCAGCAGAGATAGGACGGCTTATGGCTACACCTTC. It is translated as CATSRDRTAYGYTF. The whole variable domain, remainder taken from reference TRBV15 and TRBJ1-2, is DAMVIQNPRYQVTQFGKPVTLSCSQTLNHNVMYWYQQKSSQAPKLLFHYYDKDFNNEADTPDNFQSRRPNTSFCFLDIRSPGLGDTAMYLCATSRDRTAYGYTFGSGTRLTVV.

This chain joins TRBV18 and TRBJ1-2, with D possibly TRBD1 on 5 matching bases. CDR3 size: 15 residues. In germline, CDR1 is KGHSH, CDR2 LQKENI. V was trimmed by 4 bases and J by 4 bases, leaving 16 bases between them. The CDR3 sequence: CASSQLLTDAYGYTF. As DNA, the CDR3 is TGTGCCAGCTCACAACTACTGACAGACGCCTATGGCTACACCTTC.